These 22 T cell receptor beta chains originate from one sample sequenced in a study of blood T cell repertoires in COVID-19 (dated by TCRdb to the early 2020s). The library was produced with the immunoSEQ multiplex PCR assay. Drawn from immuneACCESS, this table holds only the in-frame rearrangements with V and J called that TCRdb kept. Clones are partly lost; checked studies trace under half to an unresolved V gene and leave the rest unexplained. In all, the sample holds some 110,000 clones, and roughly 90% of those were seen once. The top ten clones comprise around 4.2% of the sample. Specimen: peripheral blood. The receptor source for this set is a man between 35 and 55 years old with acute or convalescent COVID-19.

J is TRBJ1-2 and V is TRBV5-6; weak D call: TRBD1 (6 bases). V dropped 5 bases and J dropped 4 bases, with 9 bases sitting between them. CDR3 length: 12 amino acids. The V gene's germline CDR1 is SGHDT and CDR2 YYEEEE. The CDR3 here is CASRGQLYGYTF. In DNA form, the CDR3 reads TGTGCCAGCAGAGGACAGCTCTATGGCTACACCTTC.

The count of this clone is one. The chain combines TRBV20-1 with TRBJ1-1; D is possibly TRBD1 (5 bases). This CDR3 contains 13 residues. With 4 bases removed from V and 3 bases from J, the gap between germline ends came to 12 bases. CDR1 is DFQATT and CDR2 is SNEGSKA in the germline V gene (reference sequence). The DNA of the CDR3 is TGCAGTGCTACTGACAGAGCGGACACTGAAGCTTTCTTT. Translating gives CSATDRADTEAFF.

This chain connects TRBV4-3 to TRBJ2-6; no firm D call. There are 14 residues in the CDR3. V lost 2 bases, J lost 0 bases, and 2 bases lay in between. CDR1 is LGHNA and CDR2 is YSLEER in the germline V gene. The CDR3 protein is CASSQYSGANVLTF. DNA for the CDR3: TGCGCCAGCAGCCAATACTCTGGGGCCAACGTCCTGACTTTC.

The genes are TRBV4-1 and TRBJ1-2; D ambiguous. CDR1 is MGHRA and CDR2 is YSYEKL in the germline V gene. Trimming took 0 bases from V and 5 from J, leaving 16 bases between them. The CDR3 spans 16 residues. In DNA, the CDR3 is TGCGCCAGCAGCCAAGATAGCAACGGAAGATCATATGGCTACACCTTC. The encoded protein is CASSQDSNGRSYGYTF.

This clone showed up just a few times. The chain links TRBV5-6 to TRBJ1-6, with 7 nucleotides matching TRBD1. Trimming removed 7 bases from V and 10 bases from J; junction bases left unmatched: 11. This CDR3 is 14 amino acids long. CDR1 and CDR2 from the germline V gene are SGHDT and YYEEEE. CDR3 coding DNA: TGTGCCAGCTCAGAACAGGGGAGTAACTCACCCCTCCACTTT. It codes for CASSEQGSNSPLHF.

A single count supports this clone. V and J are TRBV5-1 and TRBJ2-3, with 8 positions matching TRBD1. This CDR3 spans 15 amino acids. Germline CDR1 is SGHRS and CDR2 is YFSETQ. V dropped 0 bases and J dropped 5; count of bases not matched to a gene: 5. Written as DNA, the CDR3 is TGCGCCAGCAGCTTGGAGACAGGGGAAGAAGATACGCAGTATTTT. It codes for CASSLETGEEDTQYF.

V and J are TRBV9 and TRBJ2-7; 8 positions match TRBD2. This CDR3 region has 14 residues. Germline loops: CDR1 SGDLS, CDR2 YYNGEE. V trimming: 0 bases; J trimming: 6 bases; junction bases outside the gene matches: 5. As DNA, the CDR3 is TGTGCCAGCAGCGTAGTAGCGGGGCTCGGCGAGCAGTACTTC. This encodes CASSVVAGLGEQYF.

The chain recombines TRBV7-9 with TRBJ2-7, with a possible D match to TRBD1 (6 bases). The CDR3 has 16 residues. CDR1 and CDR2 (germline): SEHNR, FQNEAQ (reference sequence). Trimming shortened V by 1 base and J by 4 bases, and 17 bases separated the two germline ends. Written as DNA, the CDR3 is TGTGCCAGCAGCTTAGGGGGACACGGGTTTTGGTACGAGCAGTACTTC. Translating gives CASSLGGHGFWYEQYF. Using reference TRBV7-9 and TRBJ2-7 for the parts outside the CDR3, the full variable domain is DTGVSQNPRHKITKRGQNVTFRCDPISEHNRLYWYRQTLGQGPEFLTYFQNEAQLEKSRLLSDRFSAERPKGSFSTLEIQRTEQGDSAMYLCASSLGGHGFWYEQYFGPGTRLTVT.

CDR3 in DNA: TGTGCCTGTGGGGGCCAAGGCAATCAGCCCCAGCATTTT. Translating it yields CACGGQGNQPQHF. The chain links TRBV30 to TRBJ1-5; TRBD1 might be the D (6 bases). Germline V gene sequence: CDR1 GTSNPN, CDR2 SVGIG (reference sequence). This CDR3 is built from 13 residues. V lost 6 bases, J lost 2 bases, and 11 bases lay in between.

The chain couples TRBV11-2 to TRBJ2-6, with a possible D match to TRBD2 (7 bases). CDR1 is SGHAT, CDR2 FQNNGV, per germline. V lost 4 bases to trimming and J lost 4 bases, with 14 bases between them. This CDR3 spans 16 amino acids. The CDR3 reads CASSSGGGRGANVLTF. DNA for the CDR3: TGTGCCAGCAGCTCCGGCGGGGGCAGGGGGGCCAACGTCCTGACTTTC.

This sequence joins TRBV7-2 and TRBJ2-2; TRBD1 agrees at 8 bases. Germline trimming cut 3 bases from V and 7 bases from J; bases unmatched to any gene: 7. The CDR3 totals 15 residues. The germline V gene encodes CDR1 SGHTA and CDR2 FQGNSA. The CDR3 DNA sequence: TGTGCCAGCAGCTTCAGGGGGCAAGTAGTCGGGGAGCTGTTTTTT. It yields the protein CASSFRGQVVGELFF.

This clone was counted only a few times. This rearrangement joins TRBV19 to TRBJ1-2; 8 nucleotides match TRBD1. CDR1 and CDR2 from the germline V gene are LNHDA and SQIVND (reference sequence). After removal of 7 bases from V and 8 bases from J, the junction contained 9 bases not matched to a gene. The CDR3 length is 13 residues. CDR3 region: CASKFLTGEGYTF. CDR3 DNA: TGTGCCAGTAAATTCCTGACAGGGGAGGGCTACACCTTC.

The chain couples TRBV19 to TRBJ2-2, with D possibly being TRBD2 (7 bases). V was cut by 7 bases and J by 1 base, with 19 bases left in between. Germline V gives CDR1 LNHDA, CDR2 SQIVND (reference sequence). There are 17 residues in the CDR3. CDR3 DNA: TGTGCCAGTAACCCGCCGGGGGGCAGGGGGAACACCGGGGAGCTGTTTTTT. Translating gives CASNPPGGRGNTGELFF.

This clone was found a few times. This CDR3 reads CASSQAPGKNEKLFF. CDR3 DNA sequence: TGTGCCAGCAGCCAAGCTCCAGGGAAAAATGAAAAACTGTTTTTT. The rearrangement uses TRBV3-1 (or the pseudogene TRBV3-2) and TRBJ1-4, with a tentative D call TRBD1 (5 bases). Trimming left V 1 base short and J 5 bases short, with 11 bases between. CDR1 LGHDT and CDR2 YNNKEL come from the germline V gene (reference sequence). The CDR3 covers 15 residues.

The chain recombines TRBV6-2 or TRBV6-3 with TRBJ2-5, with D possibly matching TRBD2 (6 bases). Per the germline V gene, CDR1 is MNHEY and CDR2 is SVGEGT. V lost 1 base to trimming and J lost 1 base, with 13 bases between them. There are 16 residues in the CDR3. CDR3 DNA: TGTGCCAGCAGTTACTTTGGAGGGTTATCCCAAGAGACCCAGTACTTC. This codes for CASSYFGGLSQETQYF.

The chain recombines TRBV6-5 with TRBJ1-1, with unresolved D. Germline-derived CDR1 and CDR2 are MNHEY and SVGAGI. Trimming removed 0 bases at V and 1 base at J, with 9 bases between. The CDR3 spans 15 residues. CDR3 DNA sequence: TGTGCCAGCAGTTACTCGCGGGGTTGGAACACTGAAGCTTTCTTT. It codes for CASSYSRGWNTEAFF.

The chain links TRBV6-5 to TRBJ2-1; the match to TRBD1 covers 10 bases. Losses at the gene ends were 7 bases for V and 3 bases for J; bases not matched to a gene: 6. The CDR3 sequence is 15 residues long. CDR1 and CDR2 (germline): MNHEY, SVGAGI. CDR3 coding DNA: TGTGCCAGCACCTCGGACAGGGGGTTCTACAATGAGCAGTTCTTC. It codes for CASTSDRGFYNEQFF.

The chain uses TRBV10-3 and TRBJ2-1; possible D gene TRBD2, 6 bases. CDR3 size: 16 residues. V gave up 1 base and J gave up 3 bases, with 13 bases separating them. Germline V gene sequence: CDR1 ENHRY, CDR2 SYGVKD. The CDR3 loop is CAISELAEHFYNEQFF. Here the CDR3 DNA reads TGTGCCATCAGTGAGTTAGCGGAGCACTTCTACAATGAGCAGTTCTTC.

The chain uses TRBV5-1 and TRBJ1-3; D remains unclear. Germline values: CDR1 SGHRS, CDR2 YFSETQ. This CDR3 has 16 residues. V lost 0 bases, J lost 0 bases, and 10 bases lay in between. The CDR3 DNA reads as TGCGCCAGCAGCTTGGTTTCCTCGAGCTCTGGAAACACCATATATTTT. Translating it yields CASSLVSSSSGNTIYF. Looking up the rest from reference TRBV5-1 and TRBJ1-3 gives the full variable domain: KAGVTQTPRYLIKTRGQQVTLSCSPISGHRSVSWYQQTPGQGLQFLFEYFSETQRNKGNFPGRFSGRQFSNSRSEMNVSTLELGDSALYLCASSLVSSSSGNTIYFGEGSWLTVV.

This chain links TRBV7-8 with TRBJ1-5; 7 nucleotides line up with TRBD1. The V gene end was trimmed by 5 bases and the J gene end by 4 bases; junction bases not matched to a gene: 8. Germline-derived CDR1 and CDR2 are SGHVS and FQNEAQ. The CDR3 has 15 amino acids. The DNA for the CDR3 is TGTGCCAGCAGCACCTCGACAGGGAAGAATCAGCCCCAGCATTTT. It translates to CASSTSTGKNQPQHF.

J is TRBJ1-2 and V is TRBV5-6; D unresolved. Trimming left V 0 bases short and J 0 bases short, with 21 bases between. CDR1 and CDR2 (germline): SGHDT, YYEEEE. The CDR3 totals 19 residues. The CDR3 DNA reads as TGTGCCAGCAGCTTGGGGGAGACTCGCCGAATAAGAGCTAACTATGGCTACACCTTC. Amino acids: CASSLGETRRIRANYGYTF. The entire variable domain, with the rest obtained from reference TRBV5-6 and TRBJ1-2, is as follows: DAGVTQSPTHLIKTRGQQVTLRCSPKSGHDTVSWYQQALGQGPQFIFQYYEEEERQRGNFPDRFSGHQFPNYSSELNVNALLLGDSALYLCASSLGETRRIRANYGYTFGSGTRLTVV.

V and J are TRBV11-3 and TRBJ2-2; perhaps TRBD1 as D (6 bases). CDR1 and CDR2 (germline): SGHNT, YENEEA. Trimming took off 5 bases at V and 2 bases at J, with 12 bases between the two ends. The CDR3 totals 15 residues. The CDR3 is CASSLTGFNTGELFF. The CDR3 coding sequence is TGTGCCAGCAGCCTGACAGGATTCAACACCGGGGAGCTGTTTTTT.